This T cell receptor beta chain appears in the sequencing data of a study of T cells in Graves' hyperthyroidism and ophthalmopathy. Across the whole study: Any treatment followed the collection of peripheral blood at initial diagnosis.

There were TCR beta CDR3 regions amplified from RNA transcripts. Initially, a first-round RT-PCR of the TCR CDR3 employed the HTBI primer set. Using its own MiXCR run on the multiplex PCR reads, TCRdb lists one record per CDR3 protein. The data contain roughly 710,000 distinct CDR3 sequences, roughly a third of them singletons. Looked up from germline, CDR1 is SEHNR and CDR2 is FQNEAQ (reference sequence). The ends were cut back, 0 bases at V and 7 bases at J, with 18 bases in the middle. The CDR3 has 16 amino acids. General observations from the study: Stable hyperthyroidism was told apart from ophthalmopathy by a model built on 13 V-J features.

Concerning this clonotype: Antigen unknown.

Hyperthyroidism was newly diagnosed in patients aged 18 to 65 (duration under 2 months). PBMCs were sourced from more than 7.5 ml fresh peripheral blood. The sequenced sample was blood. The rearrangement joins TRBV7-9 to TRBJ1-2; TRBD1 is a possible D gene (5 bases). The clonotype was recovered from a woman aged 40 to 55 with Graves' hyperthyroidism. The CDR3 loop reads CASSLARDGRVIGYTF. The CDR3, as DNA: TGTGCCAGCAGCTTAGCGCGGGACGGAAGAGTAATTGGCTACACCTTC.